This passage covers 32 T cell receptor beta chains from one sample sequenced in a study of cytomegalovirus exposure and HLA in healthy donors. The primer mix had 60 Vbeta and 13 Jbeta primers. Here immunoSEQ multiplex PCR was the method, and the copy in TCRdb shows in-frame clones only, minus some. Of fewer than 250,000 clones listed, around 75% are singletons. Sequenced input: PBMCs. The receptors stem from a woman younger than 45 in good health and CMV-seropositive.

The chain recombines TRBV10-3 with TRBJ2-7; TRBD2 aligns across 7 bases. Looked up from germline, CDR1 is ENHRY and CDR2 is SYGVKD. There are 15 residues in the CDR3. J lost 5 bases, V lost 10 bases, and 17 bases had no gene match. CDR3 sequence reads: CATRVSAGVNHEQYF. The CDR3 DNA follows: TGTGCCACGCGCGTATCTGCGGGAGTAAACCACGAGCAGTACTTC.

The V call is TRBV6-4, the J call TRBJ2-3; D is uncertain. V shed 3 bases and J shed 4 bases, with 8 bases lying between them. This CDR3 region has 13 residues. Germline V gene sequence: CDR1 MRHNA, CDR2 SNTAGT. CDR3 coding DNA: TGTGCCAGCAGTGAGCAGCTAGCAGATACGCAGTATTTT. This sequence encodes CASSEQLADTQYF.

V gene TRBV18 combines with J gene TRBJ1-1; 11 bases are shared with TRBD1. The CDR3 contains 14 residues. V lost 6 bases and J lost 1; bases outside the gene matches: 1. Germline CDR1 is KGHSH and CDR2 is LQKENI. In nucleotides, the CDR3 is TGTGCCAGCTCGGGACAGGGGGAGAACACTGAAGCTTTCTTT. Translating it yields CASSGQGENTEAFF. Using reference TRBV18 and TRBJ1-1 for the parts outside the CDR3, the full variable domain is NAGVMQNPRHLVRRRGQEARLRCSPMKGHSHVYWYRQLPEEGLKFMVYLQKENIIDESGMPKERFSAEFPKEGPSILRIQQVVRGDSAAYFCASSGQGENTEAFFGQGTRLTVV.

This clone was recorded once. The chain combines TRBV2 with TRBJ2-7, with a tentative D call TRBD1 (5 bases). From germline, CDR1 is SNHLY and CDR2 FYNNEI. The V end lost 3 bases, the J end lost 5 bases, and 11 bases lay between the germline ends. The CDR3 loop spans 13 amino acids. The chain's CDR3 is CASSDRVADEQYF. The CDR3 DNA reads as TGTGCCAGCAGTGACAGGGTCGCCGACGAGCAGTACTTC. Full variable domain (remainder filled in from reference TRBV2 and TRBJ2-7): EPEVTQTPSHQVTQMGQEVILRCVPISNHLYFYWYRQILGQKVEFLVSFYNNEISEKSEIFDDQFSVERPDGSNFTLKIRSTKLEDSAMYFCASSDRVADEQYFGPGTRLTVT.

The chain has TRBV5-1 and TRBJ1-2, with a weak D call TRBD1 (6 bases). V was pared by 3 bases and J by 4 bases, with 7 bases between. Germline V lookup: CDR1 SGHRS, CDR2 YFSETQ. CDR3 length equals 12 residues. The CDR3 region has the DNA TGCGCCAGCAGCTCACAGGGCTATGGCTACACCTTC. Its protein product is CASSSQGYGYTF.

In its sample, this clone was seen once. The J gene is TRBJ2-7, the V gene TRBV4-1, with 7 bases matching TRBD2. J lost 4 bases, V lost 1 base, and 13 bases had no gene match. This CDR3 is built from 17 residues. Germline lookup yields CDR1 MGHRA and CDR2 YSYEKL. The CDR3 DNA follows: TGCGCCAGCAGCCAAGCAGCGGGCGGGAGTGAGCAGTACGAGCAGTACTTC. It translates to CASSQAAGGSEQYEQYF.

This chain joins TRBV13 and TRBJ2-2; possible D gene TRBD1, 6 bases. This CDR3 contains 15 residues. V lost 3 bases, J lost 1 base, and 9 bases lay in between. Germline V gene lookup returns CDR1 PRHDT and CDR2 FYEKMQ (reference sequence). The CDR3: CASSLTGRNTGELFF. In DNA, the CDR3 is TGTGCCAGCAGCTTGACAGGAAGGAACACCGGGGAGCTGTTTTTT.

This clone was observed once. The rearrangement joins TRBV29-1 to TRBJ2-2, with 8 bases aligning to TRBD2. Trimming at V came to 3 bases and at J to 7 bases, leaving 7 bases not matched to a gene. The CDR3 covers 14 residues. Germline CDR1 and CDR2: SQVTM and ANQGSEA. This CDR3 is CSVDSGKGGGELFF. As DNA, the CDR3 is TGCAGCGTTGATAGCGGGAAGGGAGGCGGGGAGCTGTTTTTT.

This sequence joins TRBV4-1 and TRBJ2-2; D is perhaps TRBD2 (6 bases). Germline loops: CDR1 MGHRA, CDR2 YSYEKL. The CDR3 consists of 16 residues. With 3 bases removed from V and 6 bases from J, the gap between germline ends came to 17 bases. CDR3 nucleotide sequence: TGCGCCAGCAGCCATGACTCTCTAGGAGGGTCCGGGGAGCTGTTTTTT. This translates into CASSHDSLGGSGELFF.

J is TRBJ2-2 and V is TRBV19; 13 bases are a match to TRBD2. Germline V lookup: CDR1 LNHDA, CDR2 SQIVND (reference sequence). Losses at the gene ends were 3 bases for V and 2 bases for J; bases not matched to a gene: 6. The CDR3 has 18 residues. CDR3 nucleotides: TGTGCCAGTAGTATTGCCGGGACTAGCGGGGCAAACACCGGGGAGCTGTTTTTT. Amino acid sequence: CASSIAGTSGANTGELFF.

The genes are TRBV27 and TRBJ2-7; 9 nucleotides match TRBD1. Germline V CDR1 and CDR2: MNHEY, SMNVEV (reference sequence). V lost 6 bases, J lost 7 bases, and 16 bases stayed unmatched. The CDR3 spans 16 residues. CDR3 in amino acids: CASSHSSNYRGQEQYF. In nucleotides, the CDR3 is TGTGCCAGCAGCCATTCTTCCAATTACAGGGGGCAAGAGCAGTACTTC.

The V gene is TRBV29-1, the J gene TRBJ2-1, with TRBD1 matching 7 bases. Germline-derived CDR1 and CDR2 are SQVTM and ANQGSEA. V shed 2 bases, J shed 7 bases, and the junction held 11 bases outside the gene matches. The CDR3 consists of 15 residues. The DNA for the CDR3 is TGCAGCGTTGAATCGTCTACAGGGGTGAGGAATGAGCAGTTCTTC. The encoded protein is CSVESSTGVRNEQFF.

The chain couples TRBV11-2 to TRBJ2-3; the D gene is possibly TRBD2 (7 bases). Germline lookup yields CDR1 SGHAT and CDR2 FQNNGV. The V and J ends lost 5 bases and 4 bases respectively, with 19 bases between them. The CDR3 is 16 amino acids. The CDR3 protein is CASSPWDLRGPDTQYF. DNA of the CDR3: TGTGCCAGCAGCCCCTGGGACTTGCGGGGGCCAGATACGCAGTATTTT. Full variable domain (rest looked up from reference TRBV11-2 and TRBJ2-3): EAGVAQSPRYKIIEKRQSVAFWCNPISGHATLYWYQQILGQGPKLLIQFQNNGVVDDSQLPKDRFSAERLKGVDSTLKIQPAKLEDSAVYLCASSPWDLRGPDTQYFGPGTRLTVL.

V and J are TRBV10-2 and TRBJ1-2; D gene ambiguous. The CDR3 spans 14 residues. Germline-derived CDR1 and CDR2 are WSHSY and SAAADI. Trimming took off 3 bases at V and 1 base at J, with 9 bases between the two ends. In DNA form, the CDR3 reads TGCGCCAGCAGTGACGGCGGAATTAACTATGGCTACACCTTC. As protein: CASSDGGINYGYTF.

The chain employs TRBV7-9 and TRBJ2-3; D perhaps matches TRBD1 (6 bases). This CDR3 region has 16 residues. Deletions cut 4 bases from V and 7 bases from J, with 21 bases between. The germline V gene has CDR1 SEHNR and CDR2 FQNEAQ (reference sequence). CDR3 in DNA: TGTGCCAGCAGCTCGGAACAGGGTCGCAATTCCTATACGCAGTATTTT. Translating it yields CASSSEQGRNSYTQYF. Drawing the rest from reference TRBV7-9 and TRBJ2-3, the complete variable domain is DTGVSQNPRHKITKRGQNVTFRCDPISEHNRLYWYRQTLGQGPEFLTYFQNEAQLEKSRLLSDRFSAERPKGSFSTLEIQRTEQGDSAMYLCASSSEQGRNSYTQYFGPGTRLTVL.

The chain couples TRBV7-2 to TRBJ1-2; D unclear. This CDR3 region has 12 residues. V shed 2 bases and J shed 4 bases, with 5 bases lying between them. Germline loops: CDR1 SGHTA, CDR2 FQGNSA. The CDR3 is CASSLRGYGYTF. As DNA, the CDR3 is TGTGCCAGCAGCTTACGGGGCTATGGCTACACCTTC.

The V gene is TRBV6-6, the J gene TRBJ1-1; D possibly corresponds to TRBD1 (5 bases). Per the germline V gene, CDR1 is MNHNY and CDR2 is SVGAGI (reference sequence). V gave up 8 bases and J gave up 5 bases, with 15 bases separating them. The CDR3 extends over 13 amino acids. The CDR3 region has the DNA TGTGCCAGCTGGGACTTAGGAGGAACTGAAGCTTTCTTT. Translated, it gives CASWDLGGTEAFF.

This sequence joins TRBV5-1 and TRBJ2-6, with 11 bases aligning to TRBD1. This CDR3 spans 17 amino acids. Germline trimming cut 0 bases from V and 2 bases from J; bases unmatched to any gene: 1. Per germline, CDR1 SGHRS and CDR2 YFSETQ. The chain's CDR3 is CASSLAGQGAGANVLTF. The CDR3 DNA sequence: TGCGCCAGCAGCTTGGCGGGACAGGGGGCTGGGGCCAACGTCCTGACTTTC.

Concerning this clone itself: A read error may produce the germline difference seen at one junction end. J is TRBJ1-2 and V is TRBV7-9; D is unresolved. CDR1 SEHNR and CDR2 FQNEAQ come from the germline V gene (reference sequence). The CDR3 consists of 12 residues. CDR3 region: CSSSFHEGTYTF. CDR3 bases: TGTTCCAGCAGCTTCCACGAGGGAACCTACACCTTC.

This sequence joins TRBV11-3 and TRBJ2-3; no firm D call. This CDR3 spans 13 amino acids. From germline, CDR1 is SGHNT and CDR2 YENEEA. Trimming shortened V by 2 bases and J by 3 bases, and 6 bases separated the two germline ends. CDR3 nucleotides: TGTGCCAGCAGCTTAAGAGGTACAGATACGCAGTATTTT. Its protein is CASSLRGTDTQYF.

This chain joins TRBV18 and TRBJ2-5, with TRBD2 matching over 7 bases. Looked up from germline, CDR1 is KGHSH and CDR2 is LQKENI. With V trimmed by 3 bases and J by 4 bases, 11 bases remained unmatched. There are 16 residues in the CDR3. CDR3 sequence: CASSPTPAGGRETQYF. The CDR3 coding sequence is TGTGCCAGCTCACCGACCCCTGCCGGCGGGAGAGAGACCCAGTACTTC.

The chain couples TRBV19 to TRBJ2-3, with a possible D match to TRBD1 (5 bases). The CDR3 has 15 residues. The germline V gene encodes CDR1 LNHDA and CDR2 SQIVND (reference sequence). V was pared by 3 bases and J by 2 bases, with 12 bases between. The CDR3 coding sequence is TGTGCCAGTAGTATGATTGCCAGGGCCACAGATACGCAGTATTTT. Translation gives CASSMIARATDTQYF.

This clone was seen a few times. The rearrangement uses TRBV15 and TRBJ1-4, with 9 bases aligning to TRBD1. Germline CDR1 is LNHNV and CDR2 is YYDKDF (reference sequence). J lost 8 bases, V lost 3 bases, and 10 bases had no gene match. CDR3 size: 16 residues. Written as DNA, the CDR3 is TGTGCCACCAGCAGTCCCAAGGGACAGGGCTTGGAAAAACTGTTTTTT. Protein sequence: CATSSPKGQGLEKLFF.

The chain carries TRBV15 and TRBJ2-7; D gene unclear. The germline V gene has CDR1 LNHNV and CDR2 YYDKDF (reference sequence). The V gene lost 4 bases and the J gene lost 2 bases, with 12 bases spanning the gap. The CDR3 length is 14 residues. The CDR3 loop reads CATSISLEAYEQYF. The CDR3 region has the DNA TGTGCCACCAGCATATCCCTAGAAGCCTACGAGCAGTACTTC.

The chain couples TRBV9 to TRBJ1-2, with D possibly being TRBD1 (5 bases). V was trimmed by 4 bases and J by 8 bases, leaving 18 bases between them. There are 14 residues in the CDR3. Germline V gene sequence: CDR1 SGDLS, CDR2 YYNGEE. CDR3 nucleotide sequence: TGTGCCAGCAGCAAAAATGCGGGGGTGTCGGGCTACACCTTC. It is translated as CASSKNAGVSGYTF.

The chain couples TRBV28 to TRBJ1-2, with no clear D. The CDR3 is 14 amino acids. Trimming stripped 4 bases from V and 6 bases from J, with 15 bases between. Per germline, CDR1 MDHEN and CDR2 SYDVKM. CDR3 bases: TGTGCCAGCAGTTCCGCAGGCGGGGAGGATGGCTACACCTTC. It encodes CASSSAGGEDGYTF.

This chain uses TRBV25-1 with TRBJ1-6, with 7 bases aligning to TRBD1. J lost 6 bases, V lost 4 bases, and 9 bases had no gene match. In germline, CDR1 is MGHDK, CDR2 SYGVNS. The CDR3 runs to 16 residues. For the CDR3, the DNA is TGTGCCAGCAGTGGACAGGGAGTGCGGGGTAATTCACCCCTCCACTTT. Amino acid sequence: CASSGQGVRGNSPLHF.

The chain employs TRBV27 and TRBJ2-7, with TRBD1 as a possible D gene (6 bases). The CDR3 is made up of 14 amino acids. Trimming cost V 5 bases and J 1 base, with 12 bases left between them. The V gene's germline CDR1 is MNHEY and CDR2 SMNVEV (reference sequence). In nucleotides, the CDR3 is TGTGCCAGCAGTGAGCAGGGGTCGTCCTACGAGCAGTACTTC. It translates to CASSEQGSSYEQYF.

V and J are TRBV19 and TRBJ1-1, with 8 bases matching TRBD1. CDR1 is LNHDA and CDR2 is SQIVND in the germline V gene (reference sequence). J gave up 4 bases and V 6 bases, and 13 bases lay outside the gene matches. CDR3 length equals 16 residues. CDR3 bases: TGTGCCAGTAGCCCTCGGACAGGGCCGGCGAGCACTGAAGCTTTCTTT. This encodes CASSPRTGPASTEAFF.

The J gene is TRBJ2-1, the V gene TRBV10-2, with a weak D call TRBD2 (6 bases). Deletions cut 4 bases from V and 10 bases from J, with 8 bases between. Looked up from germline, CDR1 is WSHSY and CDR2 is SAAADI. CDR3 size: 11 residues. The chain's CDR3 is CASSVAGEQFF. Written as DNA, the CDR3 is TGCGCCAGCAGTGTTGCGGGGGAGCAGTTCTTC.

The chain employs TRBV2 and TRBJ2-5, with D perhaps matching TRBD1 (6 bases). V dropped 6 bases and J dropped 4 bases, with 12 bases sitting between them. CDR1 and CDR2 from the germline V gene are SNHLY and FYNNEI. CDR3 length equals 13 residues. CDR3 sequence reads: CASSPDRTETQYF. CDR3 in DNA: TGTGCCAGCAGCCCAGACAGGACAGAGACCCAGTACTTC.

The chain joins TRBV2 to TRBJ2-7, with 8 nucleotides matching TRBD1. The CDR3 length is 13 residues. V lost 7 bases to trimming and J lost 5 bases; unmatched junction nucleotides: 7. Germline CDR1 SNHLY, CDR2 FYNNEI. The CDR3 coding sequence is TGTGCCAGCACCCGGACAGGGCACGACGAGCAGTACTTC. Its translation: CASTRTGHDEQYF.